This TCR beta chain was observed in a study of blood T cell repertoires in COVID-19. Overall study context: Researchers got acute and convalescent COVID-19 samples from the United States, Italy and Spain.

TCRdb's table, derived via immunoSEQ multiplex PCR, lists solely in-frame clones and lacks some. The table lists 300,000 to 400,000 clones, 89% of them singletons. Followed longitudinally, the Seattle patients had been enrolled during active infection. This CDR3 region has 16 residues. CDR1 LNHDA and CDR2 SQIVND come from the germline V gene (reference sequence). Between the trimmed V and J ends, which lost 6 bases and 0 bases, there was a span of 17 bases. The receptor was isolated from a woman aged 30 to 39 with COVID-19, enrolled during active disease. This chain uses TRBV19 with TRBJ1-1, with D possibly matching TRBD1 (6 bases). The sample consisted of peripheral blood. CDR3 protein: CASSHGTFGLNTEAFF. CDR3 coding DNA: TGTGCCAGTAGCCATGGGACATTCGGATTGAACACTGAAGCTTTCTTT.